This T cell receptor (beta chain) was identified in a study of T cell repertoires in cytomegalovirus infection. As for the study in general: Through public TCR beta signatures, both CMV infection and matching HLA type were indicated.

Study-wide points: The cumulative frequency of public TCR beta families distinguished individuals who carried CMV together with the relevant HLA. Across the ex vivo response, the dominant clonotypes were HLA-C-restricted CMV-specific TCR beta clonotypes.

With regard to this clonotype: Its specificity is not known.

TCRdb analysed the reads with MiXCR anew, one entry per CDR3 protein. The sample lists 150,000 to 200,000 distinct CDR3 sequences; about 18% were seen once. The V gene end was trimmed by 6 bases and the J gene end by 2 bases; junction bases not matched to a gene: 8. Germline V gene sequence: CDR1 MDHEN, CDR2 SYDVKM. The CDR3 consists of 16 residues. Sequences were obtained from CD8+ T cells from PBMCs. The rearrangement uses TRBV28 and TRBJ2-3; the match to TRBD1 covers 10 bases. This clonotype was obtained from a human donor in good health (CMV status not recorded). Some clones in this sample may be carry-over from other donors' samples. CDR3 region: CASRSRGQGPTDTQYF. For the CDR3, the DNA is TGTGCCAGCAGGAGCAGGGGACAGGGGCCCACAGATACGCAGTATTTT.